The 26 T cell receptor beta chains reported below all come from one sample, sequenced in a study of blood T cell repertoires in COVID-19. TCRdb's table, derived via immunoSEQ multiplex PCR, lists solely in-frame clones and lacks some. The sample yields fewer than 250,000 clones, nearly 85% seen once. The sequencing sample was made of peripheral blood. The receptors shown here come from a human donor in a cohort sampled during active COVID-19.

This clone was seen only a few times. The CDR3 protein is CATRGADPFSEQYF. As DNA, the CDR3 is TGTGCCACCAGGGGGGCAGACCCCTTTTCCGAGCAGTACTTC. This chain connects TRBV2 to TRBJ2-7; D may be TRBD1 (7 bases). Trimming shortened V by 10 bases and J by 6 bases, and 22 bases separated the two germline ends. The CDR3 is 14 residues long. The V gene's germline CDR1 is SNHLY and CDR2 FYNNEI.

J is TRBJ1-6 and V is TRBV9; TRBD1 might be the D (6 bases). This CDR3 region has 14 residues. Germline CDR1 reads SGDLS; CDR2 reads YYNGEE. V dropped 0 bases and J dropped 6 bases, with 7 bases sitting between them. The CDR3 DNA sequence: TGTGCCAGCAGCGTAGTAGGGGGTAATTCACCCCTCCACTTT. Translating it yields CASSVVGGNSPLHF.

V is TRBV19 and J is TRBJ2-1; 14 positions match TRBD2. With 5 bases clipped from V and 4 bases from J, the junction kept 7 bases outside the gene matches. Germline V gene data show CDR1 as LNHDA and CDR2 as SQIVND (reference sequence). There are 17 residues in the CDR3. CDR3 loop: CASSPGLAGGGYNEQFF. In nucleotides, the CDR3 is TGTGCCAGTAGTCCCGGACTAGCGGGAGGAGGGTACAATGAGCAGTTCTTC.

This clone was picked up a small number of times. This chain connects TRBV6-5 to TRBJ1-6, with 9 bases lining up with TRBD1. Germline CDR1 is MNHEY and CDR2 is SVGAGI. The V gene end was trimmed by 2 bases and the J gene end by 7 bases; junction bases not matched to a gene: 3. This CDR3 is 15 amino acids long. The CDR3 DNA reads as TGTGCCAGCAGTTACGGGACAGGGTACAATTCACCCCTCCACTTT. It is translated as CASSYGTGYNSPLHF.

This chain uses TRBV5-5 with TRBJ1-1; TRBD1 matches 7 bases. The CDR3 is made up of 15 amino acids. Per germline, CDR1 SGHKS and CDR2 YYEKEE (reference sequence). With 3 bases clipped from V and 0 bases from J, the junction kept 5 bases outside the gene matches. CDR3 nucleotides: TGTGCCAGCAGCTCCGGGACAGCAATGAACACTGAAGCTTTCTTT. This gives the protein CASSSGTAMNTEAFF.

This sequence joins TRBV14 and TRBJ1-1; possibly TRBD1 for D (6 bases). Trimming pared 4 bases from V and 1 base from J, leaving 10 bases between. The CDR3 has 14 amino acids. Germline V gene data show CDR1 as SGHDN and CDR2 as FVKESK. CDR3: CASSLTRGNTEAFF. The CDR3 coding sequence is TGTGCCAGCAGCCTAACCAGGGGGAACACTGAAGCTTTCTTT.

This clone has just one count. Given a much more abundant clone one base away, this may be a read error. This chain links TRBV11-2 with TRBJ2-1, with TRBD2 matching over 10 bases. The junction had 5 bases not matched to a gene; V was cut back by 3 bases and J by 6 bases. CDR3 length equals 15 residues. The V gene's germline CDR1 is SGHAT and CDR2 FQNNGV. CDR3 bases: TGTGCCAGCAGCTTGGGGAGCGGGGGGGGCAATGAGCAGTTCTTC. It encodes CASSLGSGGGNEQFF.

The genes are TRBV6-5 and TRBJ1-1, with D perhaps TRBD1 (5 bases). V dropped 6 bases and J dropped 7 bases, with 9 bases sitting between them. The CDR3 extends over 11 amino acids. CDR1 and CDR2 from the germline V gene are MNHEY and SVGAGI. CDR3 DNA sequence: TGTGCCAGCAGGCAGGGCAGTGAAGCTTTCTTT. It codes for CASRQGSEAFF.

The V call is TRBV6-2 or TRBV6-3, the J call TRBJ1-5; D remains ambiguous. This CDR3 region has 13 residues. Deletions cut 0 bases from V and 7 bases from J, with 7 bases between. Germline-derived CDR1 and CDR2 are MNHEY and SVGEGT. The CDR3 region has the DNA TGTGCCAGCAGTTACTCGAGATTGCAGCCCCAGCATTTT. Translating gives CASSYSRLQPQHF.

J is TRBJ1-1 and V is TRBV5-5; D uncertain. Looked up from germline, CDR1 is SGHKS and CDR2 is YYEKEE (reference sequence). V was trimmed by 4 bases and J by 6 bases, leaving 13 bases between them. This CDR3 comprises 13 residues. CDR3 bases: TGTGCCAGCAGCCTAGGAGGTGGTCCTGAAGCTTTCTTT. It translates to CASSLGGGPEAFF.

The chain employs TRBV7-2 and TRBJ1-2; tentatively, D is TRBD1 (5 bases). V shed 1 base and J shed 3 bases, with 12 bases lying between them. This CDR3 comprises 15 residues. CDR1 and CDR2 from the germline V gene are SGHTA and FQGNSA. The CDR3 loop is CASSLVAGRDYGYTF. Written as DNA, the CDR3 is TGTGCCAGCAGCTTAGTTGCTGGCAGGGACTATGGCTACACCTTC.

The chain carries TRBV16 and TRBJ2-5; unclear D gene. V gave up 4 bases and J gave up 5 bases, with 8 bases separating them. Germline assignment: CDR1 KGHSY and CDR2 FQNENV. The CDR3 consists of 12 residues. The CDR3 bases are TGTGCCAGCAGCCGGCTGTGGGAGACCCAGTACTTC. This encodes CASSRLWETQYF. The full variable domain, in which reference TRBV16 and TRBJ2-5 provide the parts outside the CDR3, is GEEVAQTPKHLVRGEGQKAKLYCAPIKGHSYVFWYQQVLKNEFKFLISFQNENVFDETGMPKERFSAKCLPNSPCSLEIQATKLEDSAVYFCASSRLWETQYFGPGTRLLVL.

V and J are TRBV19 and TRBJ1-5, with D uncertain. Germline V gene data show CDR1 as LNHDA and CDR2 as SQIVND (reference sequence). The CDR3 extends over 14 amino acids. The ends were cut back, 7 bases at V and 5 bases at J, with 15 bases in the middle. The CDR3 region is CASTLRREDQPQHF. The CDR3 DNA follows: TGTGCCAGTACCCTCCGGAGGGAAGATCAGCCCCAGCATTTT. Full variable domain (rest looked up from reference TRBV19 and TRBJ1-5): DGGITQSPKYLFRKEGQNVTLSCEQNLNHDAMYWYRQDPGQGLRLIYYSQIVNDFQKGDIAEGYSVSREKKESFPLTVTSAQKNPTAFYLCASTLRREDQPQHFGDGTRLSIL.

This chain links TRBV3-1 (or the pseudogene TRBV3-2) with TRBJ2-1; 8 nucleotides agree with TRBD2. The CDR3 length is 15 residues. CDR1 LGHDT and CDR2 YNNKEL come from the germline V gene (reference sequence). The V gene end was trimmed by 2 bases and the J gene end by 4 bases; junction bases not matched to a gene: 4. Here the CDR3 reads CASSQTGTRYNEQFF. CDR3 bases: TGTGCCAGCAGCCAAACCGGGACTAGATACAATGAGCAGTTCTTC.

This clone was observed a handful of times. V and J are TRBV7-2 and TRBJ1-5, with D unclear. The CDR3 loop spans 14 amino acids. The germline V gene has CDR1 SGHTA and CDR2 FQGNSA. V shed 3 bases and J shed 9 bases, with 15 bases lying between them. CDR3 loop: CASSLVGPGRPQHF. The CDR3 coding sequence is TGTGCCAGCAGCTTGGTAGGCCCGGGGAGGCCCCAGCATTTT.

J is TRBJ2-3 and V is TRBV7-9; D might be TRBD1 (6 bases). The germline gives CDR1 SEHNR, CDR2 FQNEAQ (reference sequence). Trimming took off 0 bases at V and 3 bases at J, with 13 bases between the two ends. The CDR3 is made up of 16 amino acids. CDR3 loop: CASSLAGAQGTDTQYF. DNA for the CDR3: TGTGCCAGCAGCTTAGCGGGGGCCCAGGGAACAGATACGCAGTATTTT.

The chain is built from TRBV10-2 and TRBJ2-5, with a tentative D call TRBD2 (5 bases). This CDR3 is built from 15 residues. Trimming took 3 bases from V and 5 from J, leaving 16 bases between them. Per germline, CDR1 WSHSY and CDR2 SAAADI. Here the CDR3 DNA reads TGCGCCAGCAGTGACACTACTAGTTTTGGCGAGACCCAGTACTTC. It is translated as CASSDTTSFGETQYF.

This clone showed up just a few times. This chain joins TRBV9 and TRBJ1-1; D uncertain. V was cut by 0 bases and J by 6 bases, with 12 bases left in between. The germline gives CDR1 SGDLS, CDR2 YYNGEE. This CDR3 is built from 14 residues. The CDR3 sequence is CASSVGRDSAEAFF. The CDR3 nucleotides read TGTGCCAGCAGCGTAGGGCGGGATAGTGCTGAAGCTTTCTTT. Combining the CDR3 with reference TRBV9 and TRBJ1-1 gives the whole variable domain DSGVTQTPKHLITATGQRVTLRCSPRSGDLSVYWYQQSLDQGLQFLIQYYNGEERAKGNILERFSAQQFPDLHSELNLSSLELGDSALYFCASSVGRDSAEAFFGQGTRLTVV.

This clone came up once. The gene calls are TRBV9 and TRBJ1-5; tentatively, D is TRBD1 (5 bases). There are 17 residues in the CDR3. V was shortened by 4 bases and J by 12 bases, with 29 bases between the two germline ends. The germline gives CDR1 SGDLS, CDR2 YYNGEE. The CDR3 reads CASSPRPGRGFQRSQHF. Here the CDR3 DNA reads TGTGCCAGCAGCCCGAGACCGGGGCGGGGGTTCCAACGGAGCCAGCATTTT.

This clone was found once. The chain couples TRBV7-2 to TRBJ2-3; 8 bases line up with TRBD2. The CDR3 extends over 15 amino acids. Looked up from germline, CDR1 is SGHTA and CDR2 is FQGNSA. V lost 5 bases to trimming and J lost 6 bases; unmatched junction nucleotides: 10. CDR3 DNA: TGTGCCAGCAGCCAACGTCGGGGGGGCGGTGATACGCAGTATTTT. Its translation is CASSQRRGGGDTQYF. The full variable domain, rest sourced from reference TRBV7-2 and TRBJ2-3, is GAGVSQSPSNKVTEKGKDVELRCDPISGHTALYWYRQSLGQGLEFLIYFQGNSAPDKSGLPSDRFSAERTGGSVSTLTIQRTQQEDSAVYLCASSQRRGGGDTQYFGPGTRLTVL.

The chain links TRBV5-4 to TRBJ1-1; 10 nucleotides match TRBD1. The CDR3 spans 17 residues. V lost 2 bases and J lost 3; bases outside the gene matches: 10. Germline values: CDR1 SGHNT, CDR2 YYREEE (reference sequence). CDR3: CASSFERTGGKDTEAFF. CDR3 nucleotide sequence: TGTGCCAGCAGCTTTGAGAGGACAGGGGGTAAGGACACTGAAGCTTTCTTT.

About this clone: This sample includes further DNA sequences coding for the same CDR3. V and J are TRBV3-1 (or the pseudogene TRBV3-2) and TRBJ1-5; TRBD1 aligns across 10 bases. The CDR3 length is 14 residues. Germline V gene sequence: CDR1 LGHDT, CDR2 YNNKEL (reference sequence). V dropped 4 bases and J dropped 7; count of bases not matched to a gene: 4. The CDR3 loop reads CASSRTGGDQPQHF. The CDR3 region has the DNA TGTGCCAGCAGCCGGACAGGGGGAGACCAGCCCCAGCATTTT.

The genes are TRBV4-2 and TRBJ2-1, with 13 nucleotides matching TRBD2. Germline CDR1 reads LGHNA; CDR2 reads YNFKEQ. The V segment lost 4 bases and the J segment 7 bases; nucleotides outside the gene matches: 7. There are 16 residues in the CDR3. Here the CDR3 reads CASSRGTSGKVNEQFF. The CDR3, as DNA: TGTGCCAGCAGCCGAGGGACTAGCGGGAAGGTTAATGAGCAGTTCTTC.

The V call is TRBV7-2, the J call TRBJ2-6, with D possibly being TRBD2 (5 bases). Trimming took 2 bases from V and 2 from J, leaving 13 bases between them. The germline CDR1 and CDR2 sequences are SGHTA and FQGNSA. The CDR3 consists of 17 residues. In DNA form, the CDR3 reads TGTGCCAGCAGCTTAATGGGAGTTGGAACTGGGGCCAACGTCCTGACTTTC. Protein sequence: CASSLMGVGTGANVLTF.

The genes are TRBV11-2 and TRBJ2-7; D is undetermined. The CDR3 runs 12 residues. Germline assignment: CDR1 SGHAT and CDR2 FQNNGV. The V end was cut by 1 base, the J end by 9 bases, with 10 bases between. The CDR3, as DNA: TGTGCCAGCAGCTTAGGAGGCGTAGGGCAGTACTTC. Its translation: CASSLGGVGQYF.

The genes are TRBV28 and TRBJ2-5; 8 nucleotides align to TRBD1. Germline V lookup: CDR1 MDHEN, CDR2 SYDVKM. This CDR3 spans 18 amino acids. Germline trimming cut 4 bases from V and 2 bases from J; bases unmatched to any gene: 15. The CDR3 nucleotides are TGTGCCAGCAGTTCTCAGGGGGCTATCGGTCAGGGGCAAGAGACCCAGTACTTC. Amino acids: CASSSQGAIGQGQETQYF.